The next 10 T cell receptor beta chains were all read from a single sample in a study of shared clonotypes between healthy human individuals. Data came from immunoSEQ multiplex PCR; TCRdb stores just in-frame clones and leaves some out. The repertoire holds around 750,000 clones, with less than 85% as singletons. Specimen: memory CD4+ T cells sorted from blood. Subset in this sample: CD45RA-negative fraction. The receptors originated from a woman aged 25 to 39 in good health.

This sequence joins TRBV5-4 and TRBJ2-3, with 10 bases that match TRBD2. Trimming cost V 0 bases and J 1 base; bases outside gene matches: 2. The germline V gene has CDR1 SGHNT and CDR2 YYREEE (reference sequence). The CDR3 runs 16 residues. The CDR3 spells CASSLGSGRRTDTQYF. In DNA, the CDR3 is TGTGCCAGCAGCTTGGGTAGCGGGAGGCGCACAGATACGCAGTATTTT.

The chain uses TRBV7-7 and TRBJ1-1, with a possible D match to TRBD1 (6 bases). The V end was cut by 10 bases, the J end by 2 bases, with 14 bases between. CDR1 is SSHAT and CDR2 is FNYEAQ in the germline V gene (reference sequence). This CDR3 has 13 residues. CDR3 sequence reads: CATSRGPNTEAFF. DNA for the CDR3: TGTGCCACATCCAGGGGACCTAACACTGAAGCTTTCTTT.

The CDR3 sequence: CASSWGQGEKLFF. In DNA form, the CDR3 reads TGTGCCAGCAGTTGGGGGCAAGGTGAAAAACTGTTTTTT. This chain connects TRBV28 to TRBJ1-4, with a tentative D call TRBD1 (6 bases). The length of the CDR3 is 13 residues. V was trimmed by 4 bases and J by 7 bases, leaving 10 bases between them. Germline CDR1 reads MDHEN; CDR2 reads SYDVKM.

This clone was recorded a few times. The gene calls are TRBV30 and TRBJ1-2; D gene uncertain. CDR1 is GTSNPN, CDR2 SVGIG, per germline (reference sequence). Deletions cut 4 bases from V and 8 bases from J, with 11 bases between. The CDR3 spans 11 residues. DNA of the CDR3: TGTGCCTGGATGGCGGGTCGAGGCTACACCTTC. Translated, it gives CAWMAGRGYTF.

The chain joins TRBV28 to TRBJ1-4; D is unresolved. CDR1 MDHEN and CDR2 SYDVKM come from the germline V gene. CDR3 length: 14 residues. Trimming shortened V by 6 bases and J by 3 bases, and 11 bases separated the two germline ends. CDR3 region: CASRGWRANEKLFF. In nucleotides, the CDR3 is TGTGCCAGCAGGGGGTGGCGAGCTAATGAAAAACTGTTTTTT.

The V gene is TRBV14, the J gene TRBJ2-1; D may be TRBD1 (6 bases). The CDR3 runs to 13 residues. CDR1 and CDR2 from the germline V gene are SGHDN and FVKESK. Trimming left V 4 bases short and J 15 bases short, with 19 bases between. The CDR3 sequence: CASSPRTGTTRFF. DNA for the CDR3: TGTGCCAGCAGCCCCAGAACCGGGACAACACGGTTCTTC.

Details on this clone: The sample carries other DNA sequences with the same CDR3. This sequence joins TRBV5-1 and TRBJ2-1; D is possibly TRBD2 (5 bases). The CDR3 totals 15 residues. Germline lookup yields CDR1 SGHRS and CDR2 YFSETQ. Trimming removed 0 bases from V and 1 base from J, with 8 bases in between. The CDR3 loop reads CASSLGSGSYNEQFF. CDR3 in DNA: TGCGCCAGCAGCTTGGGCAGCGGTTCCTACAATGAGCAGTTCTTC.

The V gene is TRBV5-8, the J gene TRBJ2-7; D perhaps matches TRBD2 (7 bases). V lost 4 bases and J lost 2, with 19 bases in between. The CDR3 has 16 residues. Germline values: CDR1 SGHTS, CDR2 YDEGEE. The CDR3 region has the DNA TGTGCCAGCAGCCCCGCGCGGGGGCCAGCAACCTACGAGCAGTACTTC. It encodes CASSPARGPATYEQYF.

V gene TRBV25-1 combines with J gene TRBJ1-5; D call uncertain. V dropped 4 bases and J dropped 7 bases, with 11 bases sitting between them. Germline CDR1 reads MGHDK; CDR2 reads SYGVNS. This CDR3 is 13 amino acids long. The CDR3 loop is CASSGSLLQPQHF. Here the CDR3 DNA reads TGTGCCAGCAGTGGATCATTGCTCCAGCCCCAGCATTTT.

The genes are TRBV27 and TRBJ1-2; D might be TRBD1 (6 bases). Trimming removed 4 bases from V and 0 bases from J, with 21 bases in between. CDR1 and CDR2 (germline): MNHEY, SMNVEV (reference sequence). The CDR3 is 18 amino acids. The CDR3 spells CASSSVRSGTRTNYGYTF. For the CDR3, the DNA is TGTGCCAGCAGTTCTGTCCGGTCCGGGACAAGAACTAACTATGGCTACACCTTC.